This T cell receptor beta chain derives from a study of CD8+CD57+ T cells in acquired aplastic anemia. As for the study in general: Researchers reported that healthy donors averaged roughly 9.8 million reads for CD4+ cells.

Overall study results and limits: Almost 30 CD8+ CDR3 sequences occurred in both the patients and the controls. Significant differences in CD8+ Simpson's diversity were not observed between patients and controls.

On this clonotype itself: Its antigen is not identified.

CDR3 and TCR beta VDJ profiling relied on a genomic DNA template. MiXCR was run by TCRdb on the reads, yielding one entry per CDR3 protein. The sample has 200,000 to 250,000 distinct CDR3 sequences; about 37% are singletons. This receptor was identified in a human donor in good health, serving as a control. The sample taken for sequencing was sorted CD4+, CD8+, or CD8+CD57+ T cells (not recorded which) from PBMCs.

The CDR3 DNA reads TGTGCCAGCAGAAGGGACAGGACCTATGGCTACACCTTC. It translates to CASRRDRTYGYTF. The rearrangement joins TRBV7-9 to TRBJ1-2; 8 bases match TRBD1. The junction had 4 bases not matched to a gene; V was cut back by 6 bases and J by 4 bases. Germline V gene lookup returns CDR1 SEHNR and CDR2 FQNEAQ (reference sequence). This CDR3 is built from 13 residues.